This T cell receptor beta chain emerged from a study of identical twins (dated by TCRdb to between 2015 and 2016). General notes on the study: To test whether fetal clonotypes persist, this study deep-sequenced TCR alpha and beta repertoires from monozygotic twins, from unrelated adults of various ages, and from cord blood. To rule out contamination, the twin experiments were replicated at different times with different library preparation protocols.

The full study reports these points: The excess sharing between twins in beta out-of-frame sequences was weaker because fewer shared sequences reduced the signal-to-noise ratio. Zero-insertion analyses could be partly confounded by invariant T cells such as MAIT and iNKT, though diverse VJ usage argued against such confounding for most clonotypes. Recombination models systematically underestimated out-of-frame TCR alpha sharing in monozygotic twins but agreed with sharing between unrelated individuals. Conclusions relied on cross-sectional statistical analysis, since the same donors could not be followed over many years. Compared with coincidental sharing between unrelated individuals, out-of-frame TCR alpha sequences shared between twins showed an excess of sequences with low generation probability. Fewer insertions were carried by abundant cord blood beta clonotypes; a weaker similar trend was observed in young adult naive repertoires, while no such trend was observed in memory repertoires.

In its sample, this clonotype was seen a few times. Its cognate antigen has yet to be identified. Base qualities are not provided; no much larger clone lies one nucleotide away. Every donor in the study was a healthy Caucasian. The twin cohort consisted of three pairs of female monozygotic twins, all aged about 18 to 29 years. Peripheral blood mononuclear cells were the source from which RNA for the TCR libraries was isolated. The receptor library was made with 5' RACE. TCRdb names Illumina HiSeq 2000 as the instrument used. Template switching introduced a universal primer binding site; the final cDNA contained a unique molecular identifier, enabling accurate counting of TCR cDNA molecules. Specific primers in the conserved constant-segment region were used to synthesize first-strand cDNA for the TCR alpha and beta chains. To control for contamination, every cDNA library was double barcoded, receiving both a SMART-Mk sample barcode and Illumina barcodes. TruSeq adapter sequences, together with Illumina sample barcodes, were added in two successive PCR steps. The TCR alpha and beta cDNA libraries were sequenced on the Illumina HiSeq platform using custom primers. For the original study's pipeline: Raw reads were processed with MiGEC to extract unique molecular identifiers, and MiXCR was used to determine CDR3 positions. For each individual, recombination models were inferred using an EM algorithm with the repgenHMM and IGoR tools. The tcR package in R was used for shared clonotype analysis, with sharing normalized by the product of cloneset sizes. Out-of-frame nonproductive sequences were analyzed to study raw recombination free of thymic and clonal selection effects. TCRdb reprocessing: public reads trimmed at Q25 with fastp, clones called with MiXCR, in-frame beta chains kept. Identical CDR3 protein sequences are pooled into one entry, listed with their most common genes and DNA. None of the V and J calls come from the authors' own analysis; TCRdb made them. In this sample the table shows 750,000 to 950,000 distinct CDR3 sequences, approximately 13% of which occur a single time. Roughly 1.6% of the sample is held by the ten biggest clonotypes.

Deletion took 0 bases off V and 3 bases off J, with a span of 9 bases between the germline ends. Including cysteine and phenylalanine, the CDR3 has 14 amino acids. Only the CDR3 DNA is retained, 42 bases long and in frame from the first base. The CDR1 and CDR2 encoded by the germline V gene are MNHEY and SVGAGI. This same sample was also taken into another study, of yellow fever vaccine responses in identical twins. As the second study states: The T cell response to vaccination in identical twins was reported by the authors to appear partly convergent and partly personalized. The study precisely tracked vaccine-responding T cell clones in identical twins.

The clonotype comes from a woman aged 18-35 years in good health. The chain uses TRBV6-5 and TRBJ2-7, with the D gene uncertain. Specimen: PBMCs. The nucleotides are TGTGCCAGCAGTTACTCTGGGGAATTCTACGAGCAGTACTTC. Its protein product is CASSYSGEFYEQYF.